One and the same sample provided the 26 T cell receptor beta chains below, sequenced in a study of cytomegalovirus exposure and HLA in healthy donors (dated by TCRdb to 2016 to 2017). Library preparation employed the immunoSEQ multiplex PCR assay. The multiplex PCR relied on a mix of 60 forward primers for TCR Vbeta segments and 13 reverse primers for TCR Jbeta segments. As stored in TCRdb, this immuneACCESS dataset retains in-frame rearrangements with V and J assigned. A fraction of the clones does not appear; measured against another copy, unresolved V genes explain less than half of the discrepancy, and the remainder lacks a known reason. The sample table shows under 250,000 clones, and 80% to 85% are seen once. Less than 9% of the sample belongs to the ten largest clones. The source material was PBMCs. The receptors here all came from a woman aged 55-70 years in good health and CMV-seropositive.

The chain links TRBV29-1 to TRBJ1-2; D may be TRBD1 (6 bases). Germline CDR1 and CDR2: SQVTM and ANQGSEA. This CDR3 contains 15 residues. The V end was cut by 5 bases, the J end by 4 bases, with 20 bases between. The CDR3 DNA sequence: TGCAGCGTTTCGAAGGGGAGGGACAAGATCTATGGCTACACCTTC. Translation gives CSVSKGRDKIYGYTF. Combining the CDR3 with reference TRBV29-1 and TRBJ1-2 gives the whole variable domain SAVISQKPSRDICQRGTSLTIQCQVDSQVTMMFWYRQQPGQSLTLIATANQGSEATYESGFVIDKFPISRPNLTFSTLTVSNMSPEDSSIYLCSVSKGRDKIYGYTFGSGTRLTVV.

The rearrangement links TRBV9 to TRBJ2-7; TRBD1 matches 9 bases. Germline CDR1 SGDLS, CDR2 YYNGEE. The junction had 5 bases not matched to a gene; V was cut back by 4 bases and J by 3 bases. This CDR3 comprises 14 residues. The CDR3 loop is CASSPGDRVYEQYF. For the CDR3, the DNA is TGTGCCAGCAGCCCAGGGGACAGGGTCTACGAGCAGTACTTC.

This clone was seen a handful of times. The chain has TRBV4-2 and TRBJ2-2; D might be TRBD2 (5 bases). Germline-derived CDR1 and CDR2 are LGHNA and YNFKEQ. The CDR3 runs to 15 residues. Between the trimmed V and J ends, which lost 0 bases and 6 bases, there was a span of 11 bases. CDR3 amino acids: CASSQDGKRAGELFF. The CDR3 nucleotides are TGTGCCAGCAGCCAAGACGGGAAAAGGGCCGGGGAGCTGTTTTTT.

This clone was seen a handful of times. This rearrangement joins TRBV2 to TRBJ2-7, with a possible D match to TRBD1 (6 bases). V was trimmed by 11 bases and J by 2 bases, leaving 16 bases between them. CDR3 size: 13 residues. CDR1 SNHLY and CDR2 FYNNEI come from the germline V gene. This CDR3 is CAQQGRTAYEQYF. The CDR3 DNA reads TGTGCCCAGCAGGGGAGAACGGCCTACGAGCAGTACTTC.

V usage is TRBV7-3 and J usage is TRBJ2-5; TRBD2 aligns across 7 bases. Germline loops: CDR1 SGHTA, CDR2 FQGTGA. The junction had 5 bases not matched to a gene; V was cut back by 5 bases and J by 2 bases. There are 14 residues in the CDR3. Here the CDR3 reads CASSPEGLQETQYF. CDR3 sequence (DNA): TGTGCCAGCAGCCCGGAGGGACTACAAGAGACCCAGTACTTC.

The chain recombines TRBV7-9 with TRBJ2-1; D call uncertain. CDR1 and CDR2 (germline): SEHNR, FQNEAQ (reference sequence). This CDR3 comprises 11 residues. The germline V and J ends were trimmed by 1 base and 9 bases, with 4 bases remaining between them. The DNA of the CDR3 is TGTGCCAGCAGCTTAGTCAGTGAGCAGTTCTTC. Amino acids: CASSLVSEQFF.

CDR3 amino acids: CASSLGGGINYGYTF. CDR3 nucleotide sequence: TGTGCCAGCAGTTTGGGGGGAGGAATTAACTATGGCTACACCTTC. The chain has TRBV27 and TRBJ1-2; a weak D match, TRBD1 (5 bases). V was cut by 3 bases and J by 1 base, with 12 bases left in between. The CDR3 spans 15 residues. Germline V gene lookup returns CDR1 MNHEY and CDR2 SMNVEV (reference sequence).

The rearrangement links TRBV5-1 to TRBJ2-7; 7 bases agree with TRBD1. Germline V gene sequence: CDR1 SGHRS, CDR2 YFSETQ. Trimming removed 0 bases from V and 0 bases from J; junction bases left unmatched: 0. The CDR3 has 14 residues. The DNA of the CDR3 is TGCGCCAGCAGCTTGGGGGACAGCTCCTACGAGCAGTACTTC. It is translated as CASSLGDSSYEQYF.

This clone was picked up a small number of times. The chain links TRBV5-1 to TRBJ2-3, with no clear D. V was clipped by 4 bases and J by 6 bases, with 6 bases between them. CDR3 size: 11 residues. The V gene's germline CDR1 is SGHRS and CDR2 YFSETQ. The CDR3 nucleotides are TGCGCCAGCAGCGTCCGGGATACGCAGTATTTT. It translates to CASSVRDTQYF.

The V call is TRBV19, the J call TRBJ2-2; D may be TRBD1 (6 bases). Between the trimmed V and J ends, which lost 7 bases and 7 bases, there was a span of 19 bases. CDR1 is LNHDA and CDR2 is SQIVND in the germline V gene (reference sequence). The CDR3 consists of 15 residues. The CDR3 loop reads CASTDPRGRVGELFF. The CDR3 DNA follows: TGTGCCAGTACCGATCCCAGGGGAAGGGTCGGGGAGCTGTTTTTT.

This sequence joins TRBV7-9 and TRBJ2-7; 7 bases are a match to TRBD2. Germline values: CDR1 SEHNR, CDR2 FQNEAQ (reference sequence). Trimming removed 0 bases from V and 7 bases from J; junction bases left unmatched: 9. The CDR3 is 15 amino acids. For the CDR3, the DNA is TGTGCCAGCAGCTTAGCGGGAGGGGACCCCTTGGAGCAGTACTTC. Encoded protein: CASSLAGGDPLEQYF.

In its sample, this clone was seen once. The chain joins TRBV14 to TRBJ2-5, with 9 bases that match TRBD2. Judging by the DNA end, TRBJ2-7 fits better; the J call may be wrong. The germline CDR1 and CDR2 sequences are SGHDN and FVKESK. The CDR3 loop spans 15 amino acids. The CDR3 nucleotides read TGTGCCAGCAGCGAGGGTAGCGGGAGTATTTACGAGCAGTACTTC. Translating gives CASSEGSGSIYEQYF.

Here the CDR3 reads CASSPLAGGPIEQYF. The CDR3 coding sequence is TGTGCCAGCAGCCCCTTAGCGGGAGGGCCGATCGAGCAGTACTTC. The rearrangement links TRBV11-2 to TRBJ2-7; 11 bases agree with TRBD2. This CDR3 region has 15 residues. Germline lookup yields CDR1 SGHAT and CDR2 FQNNGV. V was pared by 5 bases and J by 6 bases, with 9 bases of the junction left unmatched.

This sequence joins TRBV9 and TRBJ2-7; 7 positions match TRBD2. The germline gives CDR1 SGDLS, CDR2 YYNGEE. V shed 0 bases and J 6 bases; nucleotides not matched to a gene: 3. CDR3 length: 13 residues. The CDR3 sequence: CASSVGTGGEQYF. In DNA form, the CDR3 reads TGTGCCAGCAGCGTAGGGACGGGGGGCGAGCAGTACTTC.

The V gene is TRBV6-5, the J gene TRBJ2-1; D gene ambiguous. The ends were cut back, 4 bases at V and 0 bases at J, with 10 bases in the middle. The CDR3 extends over 15 amino acids. CDR1 is MNHEY, CDR2 SVGAGI, per germline. CDR3 in DNA: TGTGCCAGCAGTTCCACTGGTAACTCCTACAATGAGCAGTTCTTC. The encoded protein is CASSSTGNSYNEQFF.

The chain employs TRBV9 and TRBJ1-2; D is unresolved. The CDR3 consists of 15 residues. Germline V gene data show CDR1 as SGDLS and CDR2 as YYNGEE. V dropped 0 bases and J dropped 5 bases, with 14 bases sitting between them. CDR3 residues: CASSVGSAALYGYTF. The CDR3 DNA is TGTGCCAGCAGCGTAGGATCGGCGGCTCTATATGGCTACACCTTC.

V and J are TRBV29-1 and TRBJ1-2, with D unresolved. CDR3 length equals 13 residues. Trimming removed 7 bases at V and 2 bases at J, with 14 bases between. Germline V lookup: CDR1 SQVTM, CDR2 ANQGSEA. The CDR3, as DNA: TGCAGCGCCGAACCGGCAGCGAACTATGGCTACACCTTC. Its protein product is CSAEPAANYGYTF.

The rearrangement joins TRBV4-1 to TRBJ2-7; D gene unclear. CDR1 and CDR2 (germline): MGHRA, YSYEKL. The CDR3 sequence is 13 residues long. The V gene lost 0 bases and the J gene lost 4 bases, with 7 bases spanning the gap. The CDR3 loop is CASSQDGKYEQYF. Written as DNA, the CDR3 is TGCGCCAGCAGCCAAGATGGCAAGTACGAGCAGTACTTC.

The V gene is TRBV7-3, the J gene TRBJ1-6, with D tentatively TRBD1 (5 bases). Looked up from germline, CDR1 is SGHTA and CDR2 is FQGTGA. The CDR3 runs 13 residues. Trimming left V 3 bases short and J 7 bases short, with 7 bases between. The CDR3 DNA follows: TGTGCCAGCAGCTTCCAGGGAAATTCACCCCTCCACTTT. It specifies CASSFQGNSPLHF.

The chain recombines TRBV6-1 with TRBJ2-5, with 7 bases that match TRBD2. This CDR3 has 14 residues. The germline V gene encodes CDR1 MNHNS and CDR2 SASEGT. V dropped 6 bases and J dropped 4; count of bases not matched to a gene: 8. CDR3 sequence: CASRRTSGGETQYF. DNA for the CDR3: TGTGCCAGCAGGCGGACTAGTGGGGGAGAGACCCAGTACTTC.

The chain is built from TRBV2 and TRBJ1-6; perhaps TRBD1 as D (5 bases). Germline CDR1 SNHLY, CDR2 FYNNEI. The CDR3 is 16 amino acids. V was pared by 5 bases and J by 2 bases, with 13 bases between. The CDR3 spells CASSPGGGTYNSPLHF. The CDR3, as DNA: TGTGCCAGCAGTCCCGGCGGGGGGACCTATAATTCACCCCTCCACTTT.

The chain joins TRBV15 to TRBJ2-1; 8 bases agree with TRBD2. The CDR3 totals 17 residues. V was pared by 4 bases and J by 4 bases, with 12 bases of the junction left unmatched. Germline assignment: CDR1 LNHNV and CDR2 YYDKDF (reference sequence). The CDR3 here is CATSKRAALAVYNEQFF. CDR3 nucleotide sequence: TGTGCCACCAGCAAACGAGCGGCACTAGCGGTTTACAATGAGCAGTTCTTC.

This chain connects TRBV5-1 to TRBJ1-1, with D possibly being TRBD1 (5 bases). Germline assignment: CDR1 SGHRS and CDR2 YFSETQ. Deletions cut 0 bases from V and 4 bases from J, with 10 bases between. The CDR3 has 14 residues. The CDR3 DNA follows: TGCGCCAGCAGCTTGGGACGGGGGACCACTGAAGCTTTCTTT. Translation gives CASSLGRGTTEAFF.

CDR3 bases: TGTGCCAGCAGCCCGGGACAGGGGGAGGGTGAAAAACTGTTTTTT. Protein product: CASSPGQGEGEKLFF. This chain joins TRBV6-5 and TRBJ1-4, with 11 bases fitting TRBD1. V was pared by 6 bases and J by 7 bases, with 7 bases of the junction left unmatched. Per the germline V gene, CDR1 is MNHEY and CDR2 is SVGAGI. This CDR3 is built from 15 residues.

CDR3 DNA: TGTGCCAGCTCACCGGGACAGGGGTTAAATGGCTACACCTTC. As protein: CASSPGQGLNGYTF. The chain recombines TRBV18 with TRBJ1-2, with 10 bases identical to TRBD1. CDR3 length: 14 residues. V lost 3 bases and J lost 6; bases outside the gene matches: 4. CDR1 and CDR2 (germline): KGHSH, LQKENI.

This rearrangement joins TRBV27 to TRBJ2-1, with D uncertain. CDR3 length: 12 residues. Germline loops: CDR1 MNHEY, CDR2 SMNVEV (reference sequence). The V and J ends lost 4 bases and 4 bases respectively, with 5 bases between them. The CDR3 is CASSSGYNEQFF. CDR3 DNA: TGTGCCAGCAGTTCCGGGTACAATGAGCAGTTCTTC.